Below are 28 T cell receptor beta chains sequenced from a single sample in a study of tumor and adjacent non-tumor tissue in lung cancer. This sample's RNA came from whole unsorted tissue. The normal lung tissue was taken more than 3 cm from the tumor edge. TCRbeta libraries were built with three rounds of nested PCR, modified from ARM-PCR. A single record per CDR3 protein comes from TCRdb applying MiXCR to the multiplex PCR reads. Among tens of thousands of distinct CDR3 sequences, approximately 82% were seen once, and the ten largest hold 30% to 50%. The sample was distant non-tumor lung tissue. The receptors come from a man between 70 and 80 years old with non-small cell lung cancer.

Details on this clonotype: At one end the junction does not follow the germline gene, possibly because of a read error. The chain links TRBV12-3 or TRBV12-4 to TRBJ2-7; a weak D match, TRBD2 (5 bases). The CDR3 covers 14 residues. The CDR3 sequence is CASSLCGSRYKQYF. In nucleotides, the CDR3 is TGTGCCAGCAGTTTATGTGGGAGTCGGTACAAGCAATACTTC.

This chain uses TRBV12-3 or TRBV12-4 with TRBJ2-7, with D possibly matching TRBD2 (6 bases). Between the trimmed V and J ends, which lost 9 bases and 6 bases, there was a span of 21 bases. This CDR3 contains 14 residues. CDR3 sequence: CARNLLTLGSEQYF. CDR3 coding DNA: TGTGCCAGGAATCTCCTGACACTCGGGAGCGAGCAGTACTTC.

Points on this clonotype: At one of its ends the junction is not consistent with the germline gene, which may arise from a read error. The chain links TRBV12-3 or TRBV12-4 to TRBJ2-3, with D perhaps given as TRBD1 or TRBD2 (5 bases each). The CDR3 consists of 16 residues. The CDR3 is CDSCLGLPGTGDTQYF. The CDR3 coding sequence is TGTGACAGCTGTTTAGGTCTACCAGGGACCGGAGATACGCAGTATTTT.

As concerns this clonotype: A junction end diverges from the germline sequence, so it may reflect a read error. V is TRBV6-1 and J is TRBJ2-1; D is tentatively TRBD1 or TRBD2 (5 bases each). The CDR3 is 12 amino acids. Germline-derived CDR1 and CDR2 are MNHNS and SASEGT. CDR3 in amino acids: CTRIPGVGGQFF. The DNA for the CDR3 is TGTACCAGGATCCCCGGGGTTGGGGGGCAGTTCTTC.

Comments on this clonotype: Mismatch with germline at one junction end may stem from a read error. The CDR3 here is CASNSGTGGSGANALTF. The CDR3 DNA is TGTGCCAGCAATTCCGGGACAGGGGGCTCTGGGGCCAACGCCCTGACCTTC. The rearrangement uses TRBV6-5 and TRBJ2-6; 12 bases are a match to TRBD1. Germline V gene sequence: CDR1 MNHEY, CDR2 SVGAGI. The CDR3 length is 17 residues.

This clonotype was seen at least ten times. The V call is TRBV20-1, the J call TRBJ2-3, with TRBD2 matching over 13 bases. The CDR3 covers 16 residues. The germline CDR1 and CDR2 sequences are DFQATT and SNEGSKA (reference sequence). Losses at the gene ends were 3 bases for V and 4 bases for J; bases not matched to a gene: 7. The CDR3 region is CSASRTSGSKADTQYF. The CDR3 DNA is TGCAGTGCTAGTCGGACTAGCGGGAGTAAAGCAGATACGCAGTATTTT.

This clonotype was counted only a few times. This sequence may be a read error, since a much larger clone differs from it by one base. This is likely a read error, given that the CDR3 carries no conserved phenylalanine or tryptophan at its end. The chain combines TRBV6-2 or TRBV6-3 with TRBJ2-2; tentatively, D is TRBD2 (5 bases). Germline CDR1 and CDR2: MNHEY and SVGEGT. The CDR3 totals 17 residues. With 0 bases removed from V and 5 bases from J, the gap between germline ends came to 16 bases. Here the CDR3 DNA reads TGTGCCAGCAGTTACTCTATTCTGGAAGGCGGGACCGGGGAGCTGTTTTCT. This gives the protein CASSYSILEGGTGELFS.

The chain couples TRBV6-5 to TRBJ2-1, with D possibly matching TRBD2 (5 bases). The CDR3 has 12 amino acids. Deletions cut 10 bases from V and 12 bases from J, with 19 bases between. CDR1 and CDR2 from the germline V gene are MNHEY and SVGAGI. The CDR3 DNA reads TGTGCCATCAGGAGCGGCACCCGGAGGCAGTTCTTC. This encodes CAIRSGTRRQFF.

J is TRBJ2-7 and V is TRBV20-1; TRBD1 agrees at 9 bases. The CDR3 sequence is 11 residues long. Looked up from germline, CDR1 is DFQATT and CDR2 is SNEGSKA (reference sequence). This chain's CDR3 is CSVDRGHEQYF. The CDR3, as DNA: TGCAGCGTGGACAGGGGACACGAGCAGTACTTC.

A word on this clonotype: The CDR3 does not end in the conserved phenylalanine or tryptophan, so this is likely a read error. Because the CDR3's place on the DNA is in doubt, the DNA is left out and the CDR3 is given as listed by TCRdb. This chain links TRBV4-2 with TRBJ1-2; the D segment call TRBD1 is taken from the table without a DNA check. The CDR3 region is 16 residues in length, termini included. The germline V gene encodes CDR1 LGHNA and CDR2 YNFKEQ. This chain's CDR3 is CASSPTGTDIFYGYIL.

The chain is built from TRBV11-3 and TRBJ1-1; D possibly corresponds to TRBD1 (5 bases). V was pared by 3 bases and J by 4 bases, with 15 bases between. The CDR3 sequence is 15 residues long. The germline CDR1 and CDR2 sequences are SGHNT and YENEEA. CDR3 sequence: CASSFSAGGGTEAFF. The CDR3 coding sequence is TGTGCCAGCAGCTTCTCTGCCGGGGGGGGCACTGAAGCTTTCTTT.

Comments on this clonotype: A much more abundant neighbour one base away suggests this may be a read error. The chain couples TRBV6-5 to TRBJ2-2; D ambiguous. CDR1 is MNHEY and CDR2 is SVGAGI in the germline V gene. The germline V and J ends were trimmed by 2 bases and 5 bases, with 12 bases remaining between them. The CDR3 contains 15 residues. CDR3: CASSYTIVGTGELFF. CDR3 nucleotides: TGTGCCAGCAGTTACACCATTGTCGGAACCGGGGAGCTGTTTTTT.

This clonotype has only one observation. A read error may account for a junction end that differs from germline. V gene TRBV11-2 combines with J gene TRBJ2-3; TRBD1 or TRBD2 may be the D gene (6 bases each). This CDR3 comprises 14 residues. Germline V gene sequence: CDR1 SGHAT, CDR2 FQNNGV. CDR3 protein: CVSSLDRGPDTQYF. CDR3 bases: TGTGTCAGCAGCTTAGATCGGGGGCCGGATACCCAGTATTTT.

This clonotype was detected a few times. J is TRBJ2-1 and V is TRBV5-1; the D is unclear. Trimming removed 7 bases at V and 0 bases at J, with 11 bases between. The germline V gene has CDR1 SGHRS and CDR2 YFSETQ. This CDR3 is 14 amino acids long. CDR3 loop: CASCLADSYNEQFF. The CDR3, as DNA: TGCGCCAGCTGCCTGGCGGACTCCTACAATGAGCAGTTCTTC.

As concerns this clonotype: The junction does not match germline at one end; this may be a read error. This chain connects TRBV5-5 to TRBJ2-6; tentatively, D is TRBD1 (5 bases). Germline CDR1 SGHKS, CDR2 YYEKEE (reference sequence). CDR3 length: 17 amino acids. The CDR3 nucleotides are TGTGCCAGCAGCTTGGCCGGTAGATTCTCTGGGGCCAATGTCCTGACTTTC. This codes for CASSLAGRFSGANVLTF.

Of note for this clonotype: The germline gene is not matched at one end of the junction; a read error may be the cause. This chain joins TRBV24-1 and TRBJ1-1; D unclear. This CDR3 has 11 amino acids. The germline CDR1 and CDR2 sequences are KGHDR and SFDVKD. CDR3 amino acids: CATSSRIEAFF. In DNA, the CDR3 is TGCGCCACCAGTTCTCGTATTGAAGCTTTCTTT.

Worth noting for this clonotype: The conserved phenylalanine or tryptophan normally closing the CDR3 is absent here, so this likely arose from a read error. The J gene is TRBJ2-3, the V gene TRBV11-3; possible D gene TRBD2, 5 bases. The CDR3 has 15 residues. Germline CDR1 reads SGHNT; CDR2 reads YENEEA. CDR3 bases: TGTGCCAGCACCCGTCGGGAAGTAAGCACGGATAAGCAGTATTCT. Its translation: CASTRREVSTDKQYS.

Note on this clonotype: A much larger clonotype is one base distant, so this may be a read error. The chain recombines TRBV6-6 with TRBJ2-7; 8 bases align to TRBD2. V shed 6 bases, J shed 3 bases, and the junction held 13 bases outside the gene matches. Germline values: CDR1 MNHNY, CDR2 SVGAGI (reference sequence). The CDR3 is 16 residues long. The CDR3 is CASSKTSGGGIYEQYV. CDR3 bases: TGTGCCAGCAGCAAAACTAGCGGAGGAGGGATCTACGAGCAGTACGTC.

The chain has TRBV6-5 and TRBJ2-5, with 11 bases matching TRBD2. J gave up 5 bases and V 5 bases, and 16 bases lay outside the gene matches. Looked up from germline, CDR1 is MNHEY and CDR2 is SVGAGI. The CDR3 is made up of 18 amino acids. CDR3 nucleotides: TGTGCCAGCAGTCTGAGGGGGGTGCTAGCGGGAGGAGATGAGACCCAGTACTTC. Its translation: CASSLRGVLAGGDETQYF.

Only a few counts were recorded for this clonotype. With a much larger clone just one base away, this may be a read error. The chain recombines TRBV5-6 with TRBJ2-1; D possibly corresponds to TRBD2 (5 bases). CDR3 size: 16 residues. Germline V lookup: CDR1 SGHDT, CDR2 YYEEEE. V was shortened by 1 base and J by 10 bases, with 21 bases between the two germline ends. The chain's CDR3 is CASSLFVQRLKLEQFF. Written as DNA, the CDR3 is TGTGCCAGCAGCTTGTTTGTGCAGCGGCTCAAGTTGGAGCAGTTCTTC.

The chain carries TRBV10-2 and TRBJ2-1; possible D gene TRBD2, 5 bases. This CDR3 is 15 amino acids long. Germline V lookup: CDR1 WSHSY, CDR2 SAAADI. Trimming pared 6 bases from V and 8 bases from J, leaving 20 bases between. CDR3 nucleotide sequence: TGCGCCAGCAGGTCCCCGGGATACTCTTTTCATGAGCAGTTCTTC. Translating it yields CASRSPGYSFHEQFF.

Remarks on this clonotype: A junction end diverges from the germline sequence, so it may reflect a read error. The J gene is TRBJ1-1, the V gene TRBV4-2, with D uncertain. CDR3 length equals 15 residues. Looked up from germline, CDR1 is LGHNA and CDR2 is YNFKEQ. CDR3 nucleotides: TGTGCCAGCGGCCAAGTCGGGGTTGGCGACACTAAAGCTTTCTTT. Its translation is CASGQVGVGDTKAFF.

This clonotype was counted once. V gene TRBV4-1 combines with J gene TRBJ2-7, with a weak D call TRBD2 (6 bases). The CDR3 is 15 amino acids. With 5 bases removed from V and 3 bases from J, the gap between germline ends came to 17 bases. Germline V gene lookup returns CDR1 MGHRA and CDR2 YSYEKL. This chain's CDR3 is CASSATGVSNYEQYF. CDR3 DNA: TGCGCCAGCAGCGCGACGGGGGTCTCTAACTACGAGCAGTACTTC.

About this clonotype: A single base separates this from a much larger clone, so it may be a read error. The chain uses TRBV30 and TRBJ1-6; 8 positions match TRBD1. Trimming at V came to 3 bases and at J to 5 bases, leaving 3 bases not matched to a gene. Germline V gene lookup returns CDR1 GTSNPN and CDR2 SVGIG (reference sequence). The CDR3 consists of 14 residues. For the CDR3, the DNA is TGTGCCTGGAGCCCGGGACAGGATAATTCACCCCTCCACTTT. Residues: CAWSPGQDNSPLHF.

Comment on this clonotype: The DNA is left out, because the CDR3 cannot be placed on it with certainty; the CDR3 is given as TCRdb lists it. This chain links TRBV29-1 with TRBJ2-2; the D call in the table, TRBD2, was not verified against the DNA. The CDR3 numbers 15 amino acids, ends counted. Germline V gene sequence: CDR1 SQVTM, CDR2 ANQGSEA. CDR3 sequence reads: CSVLGTGGSVGELLF.

In regard to this clonotype: A read error may be the cause here, since a much bigger clone is one base away. The chain has TRBV20-1 and TRBJ1-2; 7 bases line up with TRBD1. The germline gives CDR1 DFQATT, CDR2 SNEGSKA (reference sequence). The J segment lost 7 bases and the V segment lost 1 base, leaving 9 bases of the junction unmatched. This CDR3 is built from 14 residues. This chain's CDR3 is CSARAGQEEGGYTF. The CDR3 DNA reads TGCAGTGCTAGAGCTGGACAGGAGGAGGGTGGCTACACCTTC.

On this clonotype itself: Since the CDR3 does not end with the conserved phenylalanine or tryptophan, this likely comes from a read error. The limits of the CDR3 on the DNA are not certain, so only TCRdb's listed CDR3 is given. V usage is TRBV12-3 or TRBV12-4 and J usage is TRBJ1-3; the table gives TRBD1 as D, unverified against the DNA. The CDR3 is 18 amino acids long, termini counted. The CDR3 loop is CASSRPGTGIGSGNTICS.

Details on this clonotype: One end of the junction fails to match germline, which may point to a read error. This chain joins TRBV20-1 and TRBJ1-2; no clear D. The CDR3 is made up of 17 amino acids. Germline V CDR1 and CDR2: DFQATT, SNEGSKA (reference sequence). This CDR3 is CSAKIRRRNLRGYGYAF. The CDR3 DNA reads as TGCAGTGCCAAAATCAGAAGGAGGAATCTCCGCGGCTATGGCTACGCCTTC.